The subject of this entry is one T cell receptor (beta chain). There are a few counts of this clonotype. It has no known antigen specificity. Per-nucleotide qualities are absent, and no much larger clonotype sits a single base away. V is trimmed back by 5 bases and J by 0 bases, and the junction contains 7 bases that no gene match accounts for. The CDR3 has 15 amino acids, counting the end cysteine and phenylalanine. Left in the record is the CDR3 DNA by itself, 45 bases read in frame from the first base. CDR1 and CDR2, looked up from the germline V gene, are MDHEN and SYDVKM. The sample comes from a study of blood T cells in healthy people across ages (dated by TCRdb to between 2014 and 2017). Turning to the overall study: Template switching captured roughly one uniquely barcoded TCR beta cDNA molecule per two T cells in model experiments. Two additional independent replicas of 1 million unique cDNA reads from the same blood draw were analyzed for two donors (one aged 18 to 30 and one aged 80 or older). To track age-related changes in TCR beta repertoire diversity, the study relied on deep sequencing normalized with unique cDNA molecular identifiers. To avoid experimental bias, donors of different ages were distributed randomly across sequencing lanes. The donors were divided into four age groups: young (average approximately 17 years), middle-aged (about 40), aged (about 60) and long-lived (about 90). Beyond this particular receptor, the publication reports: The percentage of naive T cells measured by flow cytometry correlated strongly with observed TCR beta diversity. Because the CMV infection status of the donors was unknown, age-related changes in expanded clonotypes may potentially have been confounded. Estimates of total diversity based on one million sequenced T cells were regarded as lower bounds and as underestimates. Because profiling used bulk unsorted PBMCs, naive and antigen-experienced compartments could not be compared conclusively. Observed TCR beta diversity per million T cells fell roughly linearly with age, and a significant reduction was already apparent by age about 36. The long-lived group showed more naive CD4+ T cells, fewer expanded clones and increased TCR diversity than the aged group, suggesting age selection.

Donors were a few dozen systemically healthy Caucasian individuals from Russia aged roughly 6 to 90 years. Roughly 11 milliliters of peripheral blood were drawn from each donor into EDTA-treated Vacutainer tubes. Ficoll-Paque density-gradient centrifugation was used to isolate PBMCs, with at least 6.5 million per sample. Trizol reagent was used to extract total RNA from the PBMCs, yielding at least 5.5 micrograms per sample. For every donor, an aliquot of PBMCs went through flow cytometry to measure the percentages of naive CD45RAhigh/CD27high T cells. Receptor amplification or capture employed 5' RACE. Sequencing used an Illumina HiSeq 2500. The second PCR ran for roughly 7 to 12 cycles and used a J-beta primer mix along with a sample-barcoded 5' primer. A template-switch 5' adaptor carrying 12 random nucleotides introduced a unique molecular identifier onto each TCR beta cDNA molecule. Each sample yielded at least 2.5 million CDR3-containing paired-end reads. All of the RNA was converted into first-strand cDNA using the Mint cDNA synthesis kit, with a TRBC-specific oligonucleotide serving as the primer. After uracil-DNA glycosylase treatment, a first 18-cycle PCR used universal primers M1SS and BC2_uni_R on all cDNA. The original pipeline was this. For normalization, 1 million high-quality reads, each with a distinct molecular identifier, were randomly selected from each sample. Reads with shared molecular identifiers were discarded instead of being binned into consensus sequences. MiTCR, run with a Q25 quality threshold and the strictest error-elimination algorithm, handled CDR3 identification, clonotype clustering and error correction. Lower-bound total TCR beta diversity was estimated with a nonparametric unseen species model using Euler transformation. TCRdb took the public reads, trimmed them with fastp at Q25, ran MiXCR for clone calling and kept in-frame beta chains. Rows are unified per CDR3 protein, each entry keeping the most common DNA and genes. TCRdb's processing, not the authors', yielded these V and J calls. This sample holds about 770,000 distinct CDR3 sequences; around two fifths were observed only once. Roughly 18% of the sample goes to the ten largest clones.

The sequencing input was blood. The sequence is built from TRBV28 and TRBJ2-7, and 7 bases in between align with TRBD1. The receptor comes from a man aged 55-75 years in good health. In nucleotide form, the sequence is TGTGCCAGCAGTAGAACAGGGGCCCTCTCCTACGAGCAGTACTTC. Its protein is CASSRTGALSYEQYF.